This is a list of T cell receptor beta chains from one sample in a study of cytomegalovirus exposure and HLA in healthy donors. Method: immunoSEQ multiplex PCR; TCRdb's copy keeps in-frame clones and lacks some. The sample contains over 150,000 clones, 65% to 85% of which appear only once. The sample was PBMCs. These receptor sequences come from a woman between 35 and 50 years old in good health and CMV-seropositive. Each CDR3 is given with its conserved first and last residue. A D gene is named only where the DNA matches it firmly. A row's size may be missing; if present it is once, few, many or a size class.

CDR3aa	CDR3nt	d_gene	len	v_gene	abundance	j_gene
CASSYSSGINNEQFF	TGTGCCAGCAGTTACTCATCCGGGATCAACAATGAGCAGTTCTTC	.	15	TRBV6-5	.	TRBJ2-1
CASSLRAGRNAFF	TGTGCCAGCAGCTTAAGAGCGGGGAGGAATGCTTTCTTT	.	13	TRBV7-2	few	TRBJ1-1
CASSSTGLALYNEQFF	TGCGCCAGCAGCTCGACAGGGTTAGCCTTATACAATGAGCAGTTCTTC	TRBD1	16	TRBV5-1	.	TRBJ2-1
CASGGDGNYGYTF	TGTGCCAGCGGGGGGGACGGGAACTATGGCTACACCTTC	.	13	TRBV19	.	TRBJ1-2
CASSLGTGQFYEQYF	TGTGCCAGCAGTCTTGGGACAGGCCAATTCTACGAGCAGTACTTC	TRBD1	15	TRBV5-6	few	TRBJ2-7
CASSPRVAGGDEQFF	TGTGCCAGCAGCCCCCGAGTAGCGGGAGGCGATGAGCAGTTCTTC	TRBD2	15	TRBV9	.	TRBJ2-1
CASSEGQGNSPLHF	TGTGCCAGCAGTGAGGGACAGGGGAATTCACCCCTCCACTTT	TRBD1	14	TRBV6-1	.	TRBJ1-6
CASSILAGGLTDTQYF	TGTGCCAGCAGCATACTAGCGGGGGGCCTCACAGATACGCAGTATTTT	TRBD2	16	TRBV7-2	.	TRBJ2-3
CASSPGLAGGQNEQFF	TGTGCCAGCAGCCCGGGACTAGCGGGGGGGCAGAATGAGCAGTTCTTC	TRBD2	16	TRBV7-2	once	TRBJ2-1
CASSSGQGKFEKLFF	TGTGCCAGCAGCTCTGGACAGGGGAAATTTGAAAAACTGTTTTTT	TRBD1	15	TRBV5-6	.	TRBJ1-4
CASSHGTSGTGEQYF	TGCGCCAGCAGTCACGGGACTAGCGGGACAGGAGAGCAGTACTTC	TRBD2	15	TRBV10-1	.	TRBJ2-7
CASSPEGLLQETQYF	TGTGCCAGCTCACCAGAGGGACTACTCCAAGAGACCCAGTACTTC	TRBD2	15	TRBV18	few	TRBJ2-5
CASSEDGTSGSHHPDTQYF	TGTGCCAGCAGTGAAGATGGGACTAGCGGGAGCCACCACCCAGATACGCAGTATTTT	TRBD2	19	TRBV6-1	.	TRBJ2-3
CASSYGGTYNEQFF	TGTGCCAGCAGTTACGGCGGAACCTACAATGAGCAGTTCTTC	.	14	TRBV6-6	.	TRBJ2-1
CASSGGISSGNTIYF	TGTGCCAGCAGCGGCGGGATCAGCTCTGGAAACACCATATATTTT	.	15	TRBV5-5	.	TRBJ1-3
CASSLGHAGSPLHF	TGTGCCAGCAGTTTAGGTCACGCAGGTTCACCCCTCCACTTT	.	14	TRBV28	.	TRBJ1-6
CASSIGTGLPDTQYF	TGTGCCAGTAGTATAGGGACAGGGCTCCCAGATACGCAGTATTTT	TRBD1	15	TRBV19	once	TRBJ2-3
CASSKTQGSGANVLTF	TGTGCCAGCAGCAAGACACAGGGATCTGGGGCCAACGTCCTGACTTTC	.	16	TRBV5-6	few	TRBJ2-6
CASTEAGVIAEAFF	TGTGCCAGCACCGAGGCGGGGGTTATCGCTGAAGCTTTCTTT	.	14	TRBV6-5	.	TRBJ1-1
CASSLEGARGYTF	TGTGCCAGCAGTTTAGAAGGGGCGCGCGGCTACACCTTC	.	13	TRBV27	.	TRBJ1-2
CASSLEYYGYTF	TGTGCCAGCAGTCTAGAATACTATGGCTACACCTTC	.	12	TRBV28	.	TRBJ1-2
CASSISTGGTEAFF	TGTGCCAGTAGTATAAGTACAGGGGGGACTGAAGCTTTCTTT	TRBD1	14	TRBV19	.	TRBJ1-1
CASSILAGGRDDTQYF	TGTGCCAGTAGTATTCTAGCGGGGGGGAGGGATGATACGCAGTATTTT	TRBD2	16	TRBV19	.	TRBJ2-3
CASSLGGSYEQYF	TGTGCCAGCAGTCTCGGCGGTTCCTACGAGCAGTACTTC	.	13	TRBV6-5	.	TRBJ2-7
CASSERTSGGPSNTF	TGTGCCAGCAGTGAACGGACTAGCGGGGGGCCCTCAAATACCTTT	TRBD2	15	TRBV2	.	TRBJ2-3
CASRNQGVPYEQYF	TGTGCCAGCAGAAATCAGGGGGTTCCCTACGAGCAGTACTTC	TRBD1	14	TRBV5-6	.	TRBJ2-7
CASSYRDFSGELFF	TGTGCCAGCAGTTACAGGGACTTCTCCGGGGAGCTGTTTTTT	.	14	TRBV6-5	once	TRBJ2-2
CASSPATREDEQYF	TGCGCCAGCAGCCCTGCAACGCGGGAGGACGAGCAGTACTTC	TRBD2	14	TRBV5-1	once	TRBJ2-7
CASSQGILAGYSYEQYF	TGCGCCAGCAGCCAAGGGATCCTAGCGGGATATTCCTACGAGCAGTACTTC	TRBD2	17	TRBV4-1	.	TRBJ2-7
CASSISDSSTTDTQYF	TGTGCCAGTAGTATATCGGACTCATCTACCACAGATACGCAGTATTTT	.	16	TRBV19	.	TRBJ2-3
CASSLDRNTQYF	TGTGCCAGCAGCTTAGATAGAAATACGCAGTATTTT	.	12	TRBV7-2	.	TRBJ2-3
CASSDREAGNTIYF	TGTGCCAGCTCGGACAGGGAGGCTGGAAACACCATATATTTT	TRBD1	14	TRBV18	once	TRBJ1-3
CASSYGPSYNSPLHF	TGTGCCAGCAGTTACGGCCCGTCCTATAATTCACCCCTCCACTTT	.	15	TRBV6-5	.	TRBJ1-6
CSSSLGASQPQHF	TGTTCCAGCAGCTTAGGGGCAAGTCAGCCCCAGCATTTT	.	13	TRBV7-9	.	TRBJ1-5
CSARGVGEQYF	TGCAGTGCCCGCGGGGTGGGCGAGCAGTACTTC	.	11	TRBV20-1	.	TRBJ2-7
CTSSPRQGGGETEAFF	TGCACCAGCAGCCCACGACAGGGGGGAGGAGAAACTGAAGCTTTCTTT	.	16	TRBV1	.	TRBJ1-1
CASSARQGLQETQYF	TGTGCCAGCAGCGCCAGACAGGGTCTCCAAGAGACCCAGTACTTC	TRBD1	15	TRBV9	few	TRBJ2-5
CASSTWLRAENIQYF	TGTGCCAGTAGTACCTGGTTGAGGGCCGAAAACATTCAGTACTTC	.	15	TRBV19	.	TRBJ2-4
CASSVRQGDGEKLFF	TGTGCCAGCAGCGTTAGACAGGGGGACGGGGAAAAACTGTTTTTT	TRBD1	15	TRBV9	.	TRBJ1-4
CASSLGSGGIGEKLFF	TGTGCCAGCAGCTTAGGGTCGGGGGGAATAGGGGAAAAACTGTTTTTT	.	16	TRBV7-2	.	TRBJ1-4
CAWSRQETQYF	TGTGCCTGGAGCCGGCAAGAGACCCAGTACTTC	.	11	TRBV30	.	TRBJ2-5
CASRPPRGHSNQPQHF	TGTGCCAGCAGACCACCAAGGGGCCATAGCAATCAGCCCCAGCATTTT	.	16	TRBV28	.	TRBJ1-5
CASSQQQGAYGYTF	TGTGCCAGCAGTCAACAACAGGGGGCGTATGGCTACACCTTC	TRBD1	14	TRBV16	few	TRBJ1-2
CASSQGGLRSTDTQYF	TGTGCCAGCAGCCAAGGCGGTCTACGATCCACAGATACGCAGTATTTT	.	16	TRBV4-2	once	TRBJ2-3
CASSGPGTGSNQPQHF	TGTGCCAGCAGTGGACCCGGGACAGGTAGCAATCAGCCCCAGCATTTT	TRBD1	16	TRBV2	.	TRBJ1-5
CASRSKGRGNTIYF	TGTGCCAGTCGATCCAAGGGGCGGGGAAACACCATATATTTT	.	14	TRBV21-1	.	TRBJ1-3
CASSSAQGDGEQYF	TGTGCCAGCAGCTCGGCACAGGGAGATGGTGAGCAGTACTTC	.	14	TRBV6-6	.	TRBJ2-7
CASSRPLGLSSYNEQFF	TGTGCCAGCAGTCGGCCCCTGGGACTTAGCTCCTACAATGAGCAGTTCTTC	.	17	TRBV7-8	.	TRBJ2-1
CASSETGTGTDTQYF	TGTGCCAGCAGTGAGACAGGGACGGGCACAGATACGCAGTATTTT	TRBD1	15	TRBV5-6	few	TRBJ2-3
CASTLDREIGQPQHF	TGTGCCAGCACCTTAGACAGGGAGATCGGTCAGCCCCAGCATTTT	TRBD1	15	TRBV6-4	once	TRBJ1-5
CASSKERNAGTYEQYF	TGTGCCAGCAGCAAAGAGAGGAATGCCGGGACCTACGAGCAGTACTTC	.	16	TRBV21-1	.	TRBJ2-7
CASGPGTGLSQPQHF	TGTGCTAGTGGCCCCGGGACAGGGCTTTCTCAGCCCCAGCATTTT	TRBD1	15	TRBV12-5	.	TRBJ1-5
CASSIGGSEQYF	TGTGCCAGTAGTATTGGGGGGTCCGAGCAGTACTTC	.	12	TRBV19	once	TRBJ2-7
CASSPGQGRQYF	TGTGCCAGCTCACCAGGACAGGGCCGACAGTACTTC	TRBD1	12	TRBV18	.	TRBJ2-7
CASSLIQGSNEKLFF	TGTGCCAGCAGTTTAATACAGGGATCTAATGAAAAACTGTTTTTT	.	15	TRBV28	few	TRBJ1-4